This T cell receptor (beta chain) derives from a study of technical replicates of blood from a handful of donors. Libraries were prepared by immunoSEQ multiplex PCR; TCRdb keeps only in-frame clonotypes and omits some of them. The sample shows 80,000 to 100,000 clones, around 96% of them seen only once. CDR3 size: 13 residues. After removal of 6 bases from V and 8 bases from J, the junction contained 7 bases not matched to a gene. Germline values: CDR1 ENHRY, CDR2 SYGVKD. Source material: T cells isolated from PBMCs. The receptor was derived from a human donor in good health. The chain links TRBV10-3 to TRBJ1-3, with 7 bases that match TRBD1. The CDR3 loop reads CAIRATGPDTIYF. The DNA of the CDR3 is TGTGCCATCAGGGCGACAGGGCCTGACACCATATATTTT.